This TCR beta chain stems from a study of T cell changes during pregnancy in multiple sclerosis. This clone was picked up one time. Using immunoSEQ multiplex PCR, the repertoire was profiled, and TCRdb retains in-frame clones only, with some absent. Of some 38,000 clones in the sample, about 94% were seen once. This CDR3 has 16 residues. Germline values: CDR1 SGDLS, CDR2 YYNGEE. V was clipped by 0 bases and J by 7 bases; unmatched bases: 8. The receptor was isolated from a female donor with multiple sclerosis, enrolled in a pregnancy study. The chain uses TRBV9 and TRBJ2-5, with 11 bases that match TRBD2. The source was CD4+ T cells from peripheral blood mononuclear cells, collected in the second trimester of pregnancy. CDR3 in DNA: TGTGCCAGCAGCGTAGGTCTAGCGGGGGGCGACGGGACCCAGTACTTC. Translating gives CASSVGLAGGDGTQYF.